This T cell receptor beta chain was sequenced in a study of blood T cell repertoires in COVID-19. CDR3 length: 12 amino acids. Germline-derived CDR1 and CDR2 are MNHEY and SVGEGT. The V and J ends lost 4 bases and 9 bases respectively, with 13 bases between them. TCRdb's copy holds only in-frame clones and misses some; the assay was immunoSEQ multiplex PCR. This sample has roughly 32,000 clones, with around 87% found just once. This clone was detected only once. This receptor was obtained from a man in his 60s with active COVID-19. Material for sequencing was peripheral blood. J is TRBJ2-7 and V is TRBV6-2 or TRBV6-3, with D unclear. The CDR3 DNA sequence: TGTGCCAGCAGTTTGTTGGCTGATGCGCAGTACTTC. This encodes CASSLLADAQYF.